The rows below give T cell receptor beta chains drawn from one sample of a study of blood T cell repertoires in COVID-19. Sequenced by immunoSEQ multiplex PCR; TCRdb stores in-frame clones only, minus some. The sample lists approximately 62,000 clones, 85% to 90% occurring once. The sequencing input was peripheral blood. These receptors came from a man aged 55-75 years with acute or convalescent COVID-19. Both conserved end residues are part of each CDR3. The D gene is left open where the match is weak. Size tells how often a clone was seen (once, few, many) or the class of an expanded clone, and some rows leave it out.

v_gene: TRBV12-3/TRBV12-4
d_gene: TRBD1
j_gene: TRBJ1-1
abundance: .
CDR3nt: TGTGCCAGCAGTTACAGGGGTGACACTGAAGCTTTCTTT
CDR3aa: CASSYRGDTEAFF

v_gene: TRBV25-1
d_gene: .
j_gene: TRBJ2-3
abundance: .
CDR3nt: TGTGCCAACGACAACCGTTTTAGGGGAGATACGCAGTATTTT
CDR3aa: CANDNRFRGDTQYF

v_gene: TRBV7-3
d_gene: .
j_gene: TRBJ1-1
abundance: .
CDR3nt: TGTGCCAGCAGCCGTGAGGGGGGGGCCGAAGCTTTCTTT
CDR3aa: CASSREGGAEAFF

v_gene: TRBV27
d_gene: .
j_gene: TRBJ1-5
abundance: .
CDR3nt: TGTGCCAGCAGCCGATTCGGGGGGGCCTATAGCAATCAGCCCCAGCATTTT
CDR3aa: CASSRFGGAYSNQPQHF

v_gene: TRBV28
d_gene: .
j_gene: TRBJ2-2
abundance: .
CDR3nt: TGTGCCAGCAGGGGCCAGGTTTCAGGGGAGCTGTTTTTT
CDR3aa: CASRGQVSGELFF

v_gene: TRBV7-2
d_gene: .
j_gene: TRBJ1-1
abundance: .
CDR3nt: TGTGCCAGCAGCTCCGCCGCAGGGAGGCCGAACACTGAAGCTTTCTTT
CDR3aa: CASSSAAGRPNTEAFF

v_gene: TRBV7-9
d_gene: TRBD1
j_gene: TRBJ1-3
abundance: .
CDR3nt: TGTGCCAGCAGCTTCGGACAGGGGGCTGGAAACACCATATATTTT
CDR3aa: CASSFGQGAGNTIYF

v_gene: TRBV12-3/TRBV12-4
d_gene: .
j_gene: TRBJ1-2
abundance: .
CDR3nt: TGTGCCAGCAGGGGCTATGACTATGGCTACACCTTC
CDR3aa: CASRGYDYGYTF

v_gene: TRBV3-1/TRBV3-2
d_gene: TRBD1
j_gene: TRBJ2-6
abundance: once
CDR3nt: TGTGCCAGCAAACAGGGGGCGCAAGGGGCCAACGTCCTGACTTTC
CDR3aa: CASKQGAQGANVLTF

v_gene: TRBV9
d_gene: .
j_gene: TRBJ2-1
abundance: .
CDR3nt: TGTGCCAGCACCTTACTCACTAGTGGCCCCCACAATGAGCAGTTCTTC
CDR3aa: CASTLLTSGPHNEQFF

v_gene: TRBV19
d_gene: TRBD1
j_gene: TRBJ2-1
abundance: .
CDR3nt: TGTGCCAGTAGTATACTGTCAGGGGGCAATCACAATGAGCAGTTCTTC
CDR3aa: CASSILSGGNHNEQFF

v_gene: TRBV7-2
d_gene: .
j_gene: TRBJ2-5
abundance: .
CDR3nt: TGTGCCAGCAGCTCGGCGAGGACATCGGAGACCCAGTACTTC
CDR3aa: CASSSARTSETQYF

v_gene: TRBV29-1
d_gene: TRBD2
j_gene: TRBJ2-7
abundance: once
CDR3nt: TGCAGCGTTGCCCCTTCACTAGCGGGGCCACCCTACGAGCAGTACTTC
CDR3aa: CSVAPSLAGPPYEQYF

v_gene: TRBV7-2
d_gene: TRBD1
j_gene: TRBJ1-6
abundance: .
CDR3nt: TGTGCCAGCAGCTTATTGGGACAGGGCTCACCCCTCCACTTT
CDR3aa: CASSLLGQGSPLHF

v_gene: TRBV28
d_gene: .
j_gene: TRBJ2-3
abundance: .
CDR3nt: TGTGCCAGCAGTTTAAGCTCGGGGGATACGCAGTATTTT
CDR3aa: CASSLSSGDTQYF

v_gene: TRBV19
d_gene: .
j_gene: TRBJ2-1
abundance: .
CDR3nt: TGTGCCAGTATGGGTGGGCGGGGCCCATACAATGAGCAGTTCTTC
CDR3aa: CASMGGRGPYNEQFF

v_gene: TRBV10-3
d_gene: TRBD1
j_gene: TRBJ1-1
abundance: .
CDR3nt: TGTGCCACCCAGGGGGGTAATGCGAACACTGAAGCTTTCTTT
CDR3aa: CATQGGNANTEAFF